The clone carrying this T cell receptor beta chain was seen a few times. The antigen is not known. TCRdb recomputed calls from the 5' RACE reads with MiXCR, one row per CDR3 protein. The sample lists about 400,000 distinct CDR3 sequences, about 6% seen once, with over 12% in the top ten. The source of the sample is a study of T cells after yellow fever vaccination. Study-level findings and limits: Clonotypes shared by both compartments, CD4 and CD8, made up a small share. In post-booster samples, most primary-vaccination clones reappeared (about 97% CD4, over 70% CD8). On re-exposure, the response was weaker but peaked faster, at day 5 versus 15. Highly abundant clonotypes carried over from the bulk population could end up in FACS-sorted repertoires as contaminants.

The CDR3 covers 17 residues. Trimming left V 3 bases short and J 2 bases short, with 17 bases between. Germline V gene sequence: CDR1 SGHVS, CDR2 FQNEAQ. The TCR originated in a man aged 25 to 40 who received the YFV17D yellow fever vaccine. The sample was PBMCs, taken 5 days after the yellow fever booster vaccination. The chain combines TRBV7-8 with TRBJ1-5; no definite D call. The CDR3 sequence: CASSFGRVIHGNQPQHF. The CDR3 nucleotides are TGTGCCAGCAGCTTCGGAAGGGTGATACATGGCAATCAGCCCCAGCATTTT.